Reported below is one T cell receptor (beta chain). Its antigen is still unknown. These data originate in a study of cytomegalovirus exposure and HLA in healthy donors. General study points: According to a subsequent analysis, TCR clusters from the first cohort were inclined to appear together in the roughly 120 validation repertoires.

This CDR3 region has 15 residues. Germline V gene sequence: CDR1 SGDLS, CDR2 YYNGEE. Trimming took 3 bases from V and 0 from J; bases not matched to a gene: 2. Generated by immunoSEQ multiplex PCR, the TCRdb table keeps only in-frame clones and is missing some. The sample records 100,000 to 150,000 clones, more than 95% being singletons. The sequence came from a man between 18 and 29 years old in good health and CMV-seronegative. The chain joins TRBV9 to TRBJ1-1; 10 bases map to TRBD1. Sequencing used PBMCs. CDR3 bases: TGTGCCAGCAGCGCCGGGACAGGGGTGAACACTGAAGCTTTCTTT. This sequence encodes CASSAGTGVNTEAFF.